The T cell receptor beta chain under discussion was sequenced for a study of cytomegalovirus exposure and HLA in healthy donors. The study, taken as a whole, reports: Several V segments, TRBV6-2 and TRBV6-3 among them, could not be told apart and were dropped.

The sample holds a few counts of this clone. Antigen unknown. Both 60 Vbeta primers and 13 Jbeta primers went into the PCR. Sequencing was performed with immunoSEQ multiplex PCR; in TCRdb, only in-frame clones are kept and a portion is missing. The sample holds roughly 100,000 clones; about three quarters are singletons and the top ten take 0.79%. The junction had 14 bases not matched to a gene; V was cut back by 5 bases and J by 0 bases. Germline assignment: CDR1 GTSNPN and CDR2 SVGIG (reference sequence). The CDR3 has 17 amino acids. This clonotype was sampled from a boy under 18 in good health and CMV-seronegative. The V call is TRBV30, the J call TRBJ2-3; TRBD1 agrees at 7 bases. The sequenced material came from PBMCs. The CDR3 DNA is TGTGCCTGGCTTGGGACAGCCGCCAGAAATAGCACAGATACGCAGTATTTT. This codes for CAWLGTAARNSTDTQYF.